This TCR beta chain was documented in a study of PD-L1 blockade in urothelial cancer. Study details: It was at 3 weeks (second dose) and 6 weeks after treatment start that blood was analyzed.

TCRdb's table, derived via immunoSEQ multiplex PCR, lists solely in-frame clones and lacks some. Of 50,000 to 55,000 clones in the sample, approximately 77% were seen once. This CDR3 region has 15 residues. Germline V gives CDR1 SGHDT, CDR2 YYEEEE. Between the trimmed V and J ends, which lost 0 bases and 5 bases, there was a span of 15 bases. Time point described: pretreatment peripheral blood. Locally advanced or metastatic urothelial carcinoma was present in patients. The J gene is TRBJ2-7, the V gene TRBV5-6, with D maybe TRBD2 (5 bases). The sample in question was PBMCs, obtained around atezolizumab (anti-PD-L1) treatment. The sequence was collected from a man between 65 and 85 years old with urothelial cancer. The CDR3: CASSLGGLGLDEQYF. The DNA of the CDR3 is TGTGCCAGCAGCTTGGGTGGACTCGGATTGGACGAGCAGTACTTC. Together with reference TRBV5-6 and TRBJ2-7, the CDR3 gives the full variable domain: DAGVTQSPTHLIKTRGQQVTLRCSPKSGHDTVSWYQQALGQGPQFIFQYYEEEERQRGNFPDRFSGHQFPNYSSELNVNALLLGDSALYLCASSLGGLGLDEQYFGPGTRLTVT.